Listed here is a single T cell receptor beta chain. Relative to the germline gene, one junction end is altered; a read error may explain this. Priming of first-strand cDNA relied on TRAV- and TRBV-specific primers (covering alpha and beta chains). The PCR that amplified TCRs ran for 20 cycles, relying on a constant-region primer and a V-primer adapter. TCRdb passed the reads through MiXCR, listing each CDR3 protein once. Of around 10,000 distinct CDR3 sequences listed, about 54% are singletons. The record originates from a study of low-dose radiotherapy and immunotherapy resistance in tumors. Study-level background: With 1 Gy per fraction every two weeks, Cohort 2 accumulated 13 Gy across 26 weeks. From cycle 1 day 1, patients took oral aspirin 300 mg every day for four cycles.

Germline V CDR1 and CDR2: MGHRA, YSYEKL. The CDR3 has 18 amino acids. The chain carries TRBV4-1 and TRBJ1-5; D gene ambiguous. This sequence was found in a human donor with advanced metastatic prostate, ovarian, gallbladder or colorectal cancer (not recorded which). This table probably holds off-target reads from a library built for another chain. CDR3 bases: TGTGCCAGCAGCCAAGATGTCAAGGGAATCTATAGCAATCAGCCCCAGCATTTT. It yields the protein CASSQDVKGIYSNQPQHF.